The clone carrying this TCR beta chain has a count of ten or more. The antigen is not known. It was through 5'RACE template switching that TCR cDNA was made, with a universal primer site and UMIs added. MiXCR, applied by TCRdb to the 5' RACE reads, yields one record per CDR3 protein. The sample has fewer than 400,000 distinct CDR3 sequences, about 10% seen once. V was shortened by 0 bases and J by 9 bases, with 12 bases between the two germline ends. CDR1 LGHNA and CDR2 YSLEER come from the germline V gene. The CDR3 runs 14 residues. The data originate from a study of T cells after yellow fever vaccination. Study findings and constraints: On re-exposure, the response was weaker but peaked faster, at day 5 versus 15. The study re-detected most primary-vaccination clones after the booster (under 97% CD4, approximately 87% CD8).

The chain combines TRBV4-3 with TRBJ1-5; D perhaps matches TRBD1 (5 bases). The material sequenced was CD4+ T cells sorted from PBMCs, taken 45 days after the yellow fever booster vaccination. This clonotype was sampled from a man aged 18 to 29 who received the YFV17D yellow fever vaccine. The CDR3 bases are TGCGCCAGCAGCCAAGAAAGGGGTGAGAGGCCCCAGCATTTT. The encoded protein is CASSQERGERPQHF.